The clone carrying this TCR beta chain occurred a few times. Its target is not known. This sample is part of a study of T-cell reconstitution after alpha-beta-depleted transplantation in children. Study findings and constraints: High day-60 TCRbeta diversity in some patients came from surviving recipient T cells and thymic progenitors. Newly generated T cells supplied most T-cell counts and diversity one year post-transplant. Two months or so post-transplant, alpha-beta T cells reportedly derived from several hundred expanded graft clones.

Germline CDR1 DFQATT, CDR2 SNEGSKA (reference sequence). V lost 0 bases and J lost 2, with 13 bases in between. This CDR3 comprises 15 residues. A TCRbeta library incorporating unique molecular identifiers was prepared. TCRdb reprocessed the PCR reads with MiXCR, giving one entry per CDR3 protein. This sample has roughly 100,000 distinct CDR3 sequences; around 5.9% occur once, and the top ten carry 5.5% to 6.5%. Sequences were derived from PBMCs, mostly from graft donor cells, sampled 60 days after TCRalphabeta/CD19-depleted stem cell transplant. The rearrangement links TRBV20-1 to TRBJ2-5; a possible D gene is TRBD1 (6 bases). The receptor was isolated from a female patient aged 2-9 years who had a stem cell transplant for Fanconi anemia, so the T cells may come from the graft donor. The CDR3 DNA reads TGCAGTGCTAGAGAACGAACAGGGCGACAAGAGACCCAGTACTTC. Translated: CSARERTGRQETQYF.